The 6 T cell receptor beta chains reported below all come from one sample, sequenced in a study of patients and donors after allogeneic stem cell transplantation. TCRdb re-called the RT-PCR reads with MiXCR, one entry per CDR3 protein. The table includes 200,000 to 250,000 distinct CDR3 sequences, 13% to 15% detected once. The sample taken for sequencing was blood, either unsorted or a sorted T cell fraction (not recorded which). All receptors derive from a human donor who was either an allogeneic HSCT recipient or a stem cell or donor lymphocyte infusion donor (not recorded which). It is not recorded whose cells these are; they may come from a transplant donor.

There are a few counts of this clonotype. The V gene is TRBV15, the J gene TRBJ2-7; tentatively, D is TRBD1 (6 bases). Germline loops: CDR1 LNHNV, CDR2 YYDKDF (reference sequence). The length of the CDR3 is 15 residues. V was cut by 1 base and J by 2 bases, with 12 bases left in between. CDR3 sequence reads: CATSRGGGSTYEQYF. The CDR3 DNA follows: TGTGCCACCAGCAGAGGAGGGGGATCCACCTACGAGCAGTACTTC.

There are a few counts of this clonotype. V is TRBV6-5 and J is TRBJ2-7; 8 bases are a match to TRBD2. Trimming at V came to 6 bases and at J to 3 bases, leaving 1 base not matched to a gene. Per the germline V gene, CDR1 is MNHEY and CDR2 is SVGAGI. This CDR3 has 12 amino acids. The CDR3 region is CASRGLVYEQYF. In DNA, the CDR3 is TGTGCCAGCAGGGGACTAGTCTACGAGCAGTACTTC.

This clonotype was counted a few times. This chain connects TRBV7-3 to TRBJ2-5; TRBD2 matches at 7 bases. This CDR3 has 16 residues. CDR1 SGHTA and CDR2 FQGTGA come from the germline V gene. Losses at the gene ends were 3 bases for V and 2 bases for J; bases not matched to a gene: 9. The CDR3 sequence: CASSLGGSNPQETQYF. CDR3 DNA: TGTGCCAGCAGCTTGGGGGGGAGTAACCCTCAAGAGACCCAGTACTTC.

CDR3 sequence reads: CASSSGTGGHEQYF. DNA for the CDR3: TGCGCCAGCAGCTCCGGGACAGGGGGTCACGAGCAGTACTTC. V and J are TRBV5-1 and TRBJ2-7, with 11 bases identical to TRBD1. Looked up from germline, CDR1 is SGHRS and CDR2 is YFSETQ. Trimming at V came to 3 bases and at J to 5 bases, leaving 4 bases not matched to a gene. The CDR3 is 14 residues long. Supplemented by reference TRBV5-1 and TRBJ2-7, the full variable domain reads KAGVTQTPRYLIKTRGQQVTLSCSPISGHRSVSWYQQTPGQGLQFLFEYFSETQRNKGNFPGRFSGRQFSNSRSEMNVSTLELGDSALYLCASSSGTGGHEQYFGPGTRLTVT.

CDR3 DNA sequence: TGTGCCAGCAGTCTACAGGGCCCGAGCTATGGCTACACCTTC. Residues: CASSLQGPSYGYTF. This rearrangement joins TRBV7-2 to TRBJ1-2; a possible D gene is TRBD1 (6 bases). CDR3 size: 14 residues. The germline V and J ends were trimmed by 6 bases and 4 bases, with 15 bases remaining between them. CDR1 SGHTA and CDR2 FQGNSA come from the germline V gene.

The chain joins TRBV4-1 to TRBJ2-7, with TRBD1 matching 9 bases. Trimming cost V 0 bases and J 4 bases; bases outside gene matches: 16. This CDR3 is 19 amino acids long. In germline, CDR1 is MGHRA, CDR2 YSYEKL. The CDR3 spells CASSQDWVTNGDREYEQYF. Here the CDR3 DNA reads TGCGCCAGCAGCCAAGATTGGGTAACTAATGGGGACAGGGAGTACGAGCAGTACTTC.